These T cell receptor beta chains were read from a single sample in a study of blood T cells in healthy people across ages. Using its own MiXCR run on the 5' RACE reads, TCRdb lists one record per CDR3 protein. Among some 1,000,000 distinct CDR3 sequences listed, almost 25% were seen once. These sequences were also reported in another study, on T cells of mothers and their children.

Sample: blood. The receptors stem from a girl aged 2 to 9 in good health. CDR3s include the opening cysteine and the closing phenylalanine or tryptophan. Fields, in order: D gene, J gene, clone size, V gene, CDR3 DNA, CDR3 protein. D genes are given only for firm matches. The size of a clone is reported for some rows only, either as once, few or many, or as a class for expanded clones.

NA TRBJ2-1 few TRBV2 TGTGCCAGCAGAGTAGACGGCCCCTGTCTCTTC CASRVDGPCLF
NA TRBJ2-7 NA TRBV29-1 TGCAGCGTTGGTCCGGAATTCTACGAGCAGTACTTC CSVGPEFYEQYF
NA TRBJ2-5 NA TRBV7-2 TGTGCCAGCAGCCCCACAGGCACCGAGACCCAGTACTTC CASSPTGTETQYF
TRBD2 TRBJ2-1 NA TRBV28 TGTGCCAGTGCGACTAGCGGAAGGGGTGCGTACAATGAGCAGTTCTTC CASATSGRGAYNEQFF
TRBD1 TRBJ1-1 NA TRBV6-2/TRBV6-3 TGTGCCAGCAGCCCAGGGACAGACACTGAAGCTTTCTTT CASSPGTDTEAFF
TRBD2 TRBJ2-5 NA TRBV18 TGTGCCAGCTCGCCCGGACTAGCGGGAGGAAAGGAAAAAGAGACCCAGTACTTC CASSPGLAGGKEKETQYF
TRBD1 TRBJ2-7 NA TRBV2 TGTGCCAGCAGTGCCAGACAGGGGGCAAACGAGCAGTACTTC CASSARQGANEQYF
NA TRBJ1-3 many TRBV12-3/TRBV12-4 TGTGCCAGCAGTTTACAAGCTGGAAACACCATATATTTT CASSLQAGNTIYF
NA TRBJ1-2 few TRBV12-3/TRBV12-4 TGTGCCAGCAGTCAAGTTCATCGAATGGGGGTGGACTATGGCTACACCTTC CASSQVHRMGVDYGYTF
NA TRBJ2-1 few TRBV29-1 TGCAGCGTTGGAAGGAATGAGCAGTTCTTC CSVGRNEQFF
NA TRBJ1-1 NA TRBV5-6 TGTGCCAGCACCATCCTTGGGTCGGGTCACACTGAAGCTTTCTTT CASTILGSGHTEAFF
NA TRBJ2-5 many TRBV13 TGTGCCAGCAGCTTTCGAGGGATCGGAGAGACCCAGTACTTC CASSFRGIGETQYF
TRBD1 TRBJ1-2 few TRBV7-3 TGTGCCAGCAGCCCTCGACAGGGCAGAGGCTACACCTTC CASSPRQGRGYTF
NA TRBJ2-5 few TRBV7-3 NA CASSFGPGHEETQYF
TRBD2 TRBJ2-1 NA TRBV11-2 TGTGCCAGCAGCTTGGCAGCGGGACCTGCCCATGAGCAGTTCTTC CASSLAAGPAHEQFF
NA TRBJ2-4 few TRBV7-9 TGTGCCAGCCAGCAACAAGGGGAGGACATTCAGTACTTC CASQQQGEDIQYF
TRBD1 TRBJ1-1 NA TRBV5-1 TGCGCCAGCAGCCGCGGACAGGGCGCCGCAGGAGGCACTGAAGCTTTCTTT CASSRGQGAAGGTEAFF
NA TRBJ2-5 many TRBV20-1 TGCAGTGCCCCTGGAGGGGAGCTCGGTTTGGAGACCCAGTACTTC CSAPGGELGLETQYF
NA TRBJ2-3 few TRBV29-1 TGCAGCGCCTACAGGGATAATAGCGGCACAGATACGCAGTATTTT CSAYRDNSGTDTQYF
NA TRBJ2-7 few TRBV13 TGTGCCAGCAGCTTAGGGTCAGGGACGCCCCCCTACGAGCAGTACTTC CASSLGSGTPPYEQYF
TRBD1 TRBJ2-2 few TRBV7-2 TGTGCCAGCAGCTTAGTGGTGCCCGGGACAGGGGTCAACGGGGAGCTGTTTTTT CASSLVVPGTGVNGELFF
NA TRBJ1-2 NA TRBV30 TGTGCCTGGAGCCCAGGGGTTGGCTACACCTTC CAWSPGVGYTF
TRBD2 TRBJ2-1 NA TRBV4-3 TGCGCCAGCAGCCATAGCGGGAGTGCTTCCTACAATGAGCAGTTCTTC CASSHSGSASYNEQFF
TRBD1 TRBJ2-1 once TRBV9 TGTGCCAGCAGCGATATTACAGGGGGTGGGCAGTTCTTC CASSDITGGGQFF
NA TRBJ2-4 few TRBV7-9 TGTGCCAGCAGCTTAGGCGTTGACAACGTAAACATTCAGTACTTC CASSLGVDNVNIQYF
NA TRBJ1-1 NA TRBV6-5 TGTGCCAGCAGTAGTACAAGTACGGGGGCTGAAGCTTTCTTT CASSSTSTGAEAFF
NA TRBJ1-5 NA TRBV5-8 TGTGCCAGCAGCTTGGCGGAACAACTCTACTATAGCAATCAGCCCCAGCATTTT CASSLAEQLYYSNQPQHF
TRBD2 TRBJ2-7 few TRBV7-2 TGTGCCAGCAGCTTAGCACTAGCGGGGGGGACCGAGCAGTACTTC CASSLALAGGTEQYF
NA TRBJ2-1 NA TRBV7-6 TGTGCCAGCAGCTTTTGGGGGCGCAGTGACAATGAGCAGTTCTTC CASSFWGRSDNEQFF
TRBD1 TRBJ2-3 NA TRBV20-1 TGCAGTGGCGGAAGGACAGGGTATGGCACAGATACGCAGTATTTT CSGGRTGYGTDTQYF
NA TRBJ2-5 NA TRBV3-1 TGTGCCGGCAGCCAAGACCCAGCGGACCAAGAGACCCAGTACTTC CAGSQDPADQETQYF
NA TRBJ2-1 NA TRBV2 TGTGCCAGCAGCGGGGGGCCAGTCGATGAGCAGTTCTTC CASSGGPVDEQFF
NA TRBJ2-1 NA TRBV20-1 TGCTCCACGTCGGAAAACGAGCAGTTCTTC CSTSENEQFF
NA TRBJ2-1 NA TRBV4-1 TGCGCCAGCAGCGTCACTAGGAACGGTGGTGAGCAGTTCTTC CASSVTRNGGEQFF
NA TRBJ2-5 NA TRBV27 TGTGCCAGCGGAGGGGGGGGGTCTCCCCAGTACTTC CASGGGGSPQYF
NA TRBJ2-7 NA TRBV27 TGTGCCGGCACAGGAACAACTCAGGGGTACACCTACGAGCAGTACTTC CAGTGTTQGYTYEQYF
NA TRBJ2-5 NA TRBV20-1 TGCAGCCCTGATCTGGCTGAAGGGCCTGGCCAAGAGACCCAGTACTTC CSPDLAEGPGQETQYF
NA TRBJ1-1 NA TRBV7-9 TGTGCCAGCAGCTCTTCGGACCGGGGGAACACTGAAGCTTTCTTT CASSSSDRGNTEAFF
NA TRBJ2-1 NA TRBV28 TGTGCCAGCAGTTCCAGAATGGGAACCCAGGGGGAGGCCTACAATGAGCAGTTCTTC CASSSRMGTQGEAYNEQFF
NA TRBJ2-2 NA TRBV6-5 TGTGCCAGCAGTTACTTCCCCCGGGACACCAACACCGGGGAGCTGTTTTTT CASSYFPRDTNTGELFF
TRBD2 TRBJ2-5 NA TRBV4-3 TGCGCCAGCAGCCAAGACCGACTAGCGGACCAAGAGACCCAGTACTTC CASSQDRLADQETQYF
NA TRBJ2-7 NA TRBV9 TGTGCCAGCAGCGTAGGGGGGGTTAGCGACGAGCAGTACTTC CASSVGGVSDEQYF
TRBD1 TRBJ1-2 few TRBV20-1 TGCAGTGCTAGAGTTCCCGGGACAGGGGTGGGCTACACCTTC CSARVPGTGVGYTF
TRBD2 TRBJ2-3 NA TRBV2 TGTGCCACCAATCGGGCGGGAGAGTGGGAAGATACGCAGTATTTT CATNRAGEWEDTQYF
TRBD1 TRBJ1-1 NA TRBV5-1 TGCGCCAGCAGCCGGGACAGGGGAGGTAACACTGAAGCTTTCTTT CASSRDRGGNTEAFF
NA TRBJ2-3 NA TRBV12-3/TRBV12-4 TGTGCCAGCATAGAGGCTAACACAGATACGCAGTATTTT CASIEANTDTQYF
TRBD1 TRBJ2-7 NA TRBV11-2 TGTGCCAGCAGCTTAGGCACGACAGGGGAAACCTACGAGCAGTACTTC CASSLGTTGETYEQYF
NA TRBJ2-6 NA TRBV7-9 TGTGCCAGCAGATCAGGATTCATGTCTGGGGCCAACGTCCTGACTTTC CASRSGFMSGANVLTF
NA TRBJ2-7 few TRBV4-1 TGCGCCAGCAGCCAAGATCTTCAGAGTACCCCCTACGAGCAGTACTTC CASSQDLQSTPYEQYF
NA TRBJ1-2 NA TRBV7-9 TGTGCCAGCAGCTGGGATCTCGAGGGCTACACCTTC CASSWDLEGYTF
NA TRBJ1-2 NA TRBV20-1 TGCAGTGCGACCCTCACTGATTATGGCTACACCTTC CSATLTDYGYTF
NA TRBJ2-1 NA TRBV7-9 TGTGCCAGCAGCCCCGACAGGGGAGGGTTAGGCGAGCAGTTCTTC CASSPDRGGLGEQFF